The rows below give T cell receptor beta chains drawn from one sample of a study of T-cell memory formation after mild COVID-19. TCRdb reanalysed the 5' RACE reads using MiXCR and keeps one entry per CDR3 protein. Here the sample spans around 310,000 distinct CDR3 sequences, 14% being singletons. Sequenced input: PBMCs or a T cell subset sorted from them (not recorded which). Receptor source: a man aged 18 to 30 who had mild COVID-19 (a few samples of this study predate the infection). Cell type and time point are not known. Both conserved end residues are trimmed from each CDR3. Fields, in order: J gene, V gene, CDR3 length, CDR3 protein.

J: TRBJ2-3; V: TRBV12-3/TRBV12-4; length: 12; CDR3: ASSPQALSDTQY
J: TRBJ2-4; V: TRBV20-1; length: 14; CDR3: SAPRQGASFADIQY
J: TRBJ1-2; V: TRBV30; length: 11; CDR3: AWSSGAAGGYT
J: TRBJ2-3; V: TRBV5-1; length: 11; CDR3: ASRIVSTDTQY
J: TRBJ2-1; V: TRBV7-9; length: 13; CDR3: ASSPTGGSSREQF
J: TRBJ1-3; V: TRBV12-3/TRBV12-4; length: 13; CDR3: ASSFQGTTGNTIY
J: TRBJ1-5; V: TRBV20-1; length: 11; CDR3: SASFQGGEPQH
J: TRBJ1-4; V: TRBV20-1; length: 11; CDR3: SARVPAGEKLF
J: TRBJ2-1; V: TRBV9; length: 11; CDR3: ASSVPANNEQF
J: TRBJ1-1; V: TRBV9; length: 15; CDR3: ASSPQVGMGMNTEAF
J: TRBJ1-1; V: TRBV29-1; length: 11; CDR3: SGSMGTNTEAF
J: TRBJ1-1; V: TRBV6-2/TRBV6-3; length: 13; CDR3: ASSYVPTGSTEAF
J: TRBJ2-3; V: TRBV20-1; length: 8; CDR3: SASRATQY
J: TRBJ2-1; V: TRBV11-2; length: 14; CDR3: ASRKLAGGPYNEQF
J: TRBJ1-1; V: TRBV11-2; length: 14; CDR3: ASSQFPGSRNTEAF
J: TRBJ2-2; V: TRBV15; length: 13; CDR3: ATSREIQDTGELF
J: TRBJ2-7; V: TRBV7-2; length: 10; CDR3: ASSFPPLEQY
J: TRBJ2-3; V: TRBV5-1; length: 15; CDR3: ASSPGLAGGDTDTQY
J: TRBJ2-2; V: TRBV7-6; length: 13; CDR3: ASSWTGGAGGELF
J: TRBJ1-2; V: TRBV6-5; length: 12; CDR3: ASRTGQNLHGYT
J: TRBJ2-1; V: TRBV10-3; length: 14; CDR3: AIRGGAGGNYNEQF
J: TRBJ2-5; V: TRBV19; length: 13; CDR3: ASTPRQGGQETQY
J: TRBJ2-2; V: TRBV10-3; length: 14; CDR3: AISQHRAGKTGELF
J: TRBJ2-7; V: TRBV7-2; length: 11; CDR3: ASSLNRAYEQY
J: TRBJ2-6; V: TRBV7-6; length: 15; CDR3: ASTTGWGNTGANVLT
J: TRBJ2-3; V: TRBV7-7; length: 14; CDR3: ASSSSGGPGTDTQY
J: TRBJ1-4; V: TRBV2; length: 13; CDR3: ASSDRGTTNEKLF
J: TRBJ2-3; V: TRBV18; length: 14; CDR3: ASSPPSGSSTDTQY
J: TRBJ1-6; V: TRBV11-1; length: 11; CDR3: ASSSRQGTPLH
J: TRBJ1-1; V: TRBV7-2; length: 12; CDR3: ASSLAGLNTEAF
J: TRBJ1-2; V: TRBV14; length: 11; CDR3: ASSQDPSGGYT
J: TRBJ1-2; V: TRBV28; length: 12; CDR3: ASSNPGSFYGYT
J: TRBJ1-5; V: TRBV29-1; length: 15; CDR3: SVEGRGEQARNQPQH
J: TRBJ1-2; V: TRBV27; length: 12; CDR3: ASRGLGLPDGYT
J: TRBJ2-5; V: TRBV7-2; length: 12; CDR3: ASSRDFFGETQY
J: TRBJ2-1; V: TRBV14; length: 15; CDR3: ASSRYGSMSSYNEQF
J: TRBJ1-1; V: TRBV6-1; length: 12; CDR3: ASFWGLGGTEAF
J: TRBJ2-1; V: TRBV12-5; length: 13; CDR3: ASGTTGGGLHEQF
J: TRBJ2-1; V: TRBV4-1; length: 14; CDR3: ASRNKGGLADNEQF
J: TRBJ2-5; V: TRBV2; length: 11; CDR3: ASSDVGAETQY
J: TRBJ1-1; V: TRBV6-2/TRBV6-3; length: 11; CDR3: ASSRNINTEAF
J: TRBJ2-2; V: TRBV4-1; length: 14; CDR3: ASSHRQGSYTGELF
J: TRBJ1-1; V: TRBV4-3; length: 19; CDR3: ASSQDIVSRGRFAWDTEAF
J: TRBJ1-2; V: TRBV5-1; length: 12; CDR3: ASSTGQGANSYT
J: TRBJ2-1; V: TRBV5-1; length: 12; CDR3: ASAGDRGLGEQF
J: TRBJ1-4; V: TRBV20-1; length: 13; CDR3: SATLSSGVGEKLF
J: TRBJ2-3; V: TRBV7-2; length: 12; CDR3: ASSPQPSTDTQY
J: TRBJ2-3; V: TRBV18; length: 12; CDR3: ASSPRGGRDTQY